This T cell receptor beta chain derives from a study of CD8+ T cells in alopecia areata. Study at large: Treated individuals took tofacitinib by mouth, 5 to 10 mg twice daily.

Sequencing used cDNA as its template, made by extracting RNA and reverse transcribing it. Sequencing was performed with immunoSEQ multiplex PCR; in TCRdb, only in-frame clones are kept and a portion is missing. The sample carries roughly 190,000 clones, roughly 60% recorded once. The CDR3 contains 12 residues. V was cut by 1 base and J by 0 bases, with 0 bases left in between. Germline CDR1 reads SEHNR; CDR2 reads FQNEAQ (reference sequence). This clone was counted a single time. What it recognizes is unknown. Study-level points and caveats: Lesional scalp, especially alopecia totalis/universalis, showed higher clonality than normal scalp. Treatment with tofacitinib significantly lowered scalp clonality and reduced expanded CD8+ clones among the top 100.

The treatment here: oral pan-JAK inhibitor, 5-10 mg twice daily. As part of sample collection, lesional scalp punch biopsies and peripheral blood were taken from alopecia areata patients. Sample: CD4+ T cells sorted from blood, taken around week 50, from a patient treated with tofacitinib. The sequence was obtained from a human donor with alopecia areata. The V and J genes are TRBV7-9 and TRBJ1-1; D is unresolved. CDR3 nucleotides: TGTGCCAGCAGCTTAGTGAACACTGAAGCTTTCTTT. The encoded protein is CASSLVNTEAFF.